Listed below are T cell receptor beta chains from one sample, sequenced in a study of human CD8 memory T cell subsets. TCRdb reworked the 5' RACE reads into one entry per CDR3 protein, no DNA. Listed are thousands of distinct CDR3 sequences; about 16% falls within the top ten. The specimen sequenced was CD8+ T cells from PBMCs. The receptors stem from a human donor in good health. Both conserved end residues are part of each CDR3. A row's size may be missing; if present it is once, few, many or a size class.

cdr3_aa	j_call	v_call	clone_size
CASSLQGVYNEQFF	TRBJ2-1	TRBV6-6	-
CASSSPRQGRNIQYF	TRBJ2-4	TRBV12-3/TRBV12-4	-
CATSRDGSGETQYF	TRBJ2-5	TRBV15	-
CASSDSFVNTEAFF	TRBJ1-1	TRBV25-1	-
CATSDLSGRADYNEQFF	TRBJ2-1	TRBV24-1	-
CASRPGTSGDEQFF	TRBJ2-1	TRBV7-9	-
CATSQGDGGNQPQHF	TRBJ1-5	TRBV28	-
CATSRDPPGRASYNEQFF	TRBJ2-1	TRBV15	-
CASSQVDRAADTQYF	TRBJ2-3	TRBV4-3	medium-sized
CASSQELGGAGELFF	TRBJ2-2	TRBV4-3	-
CASSSWGANYGYTF	TRBJ1-2	TRBV7-2	-
CASSVRPTQAYEQYF	TRBJ2-7	TRBV9	-
CASSQDLELEQFF	TRBJ2-1	TRBV4-3	-
CASSYNLAVGELFF	TRBJ2-2	TRBV6-2/TRBV6-3	-
CASSRGQGFTYEQYF	TRBJ2-7	TRBV7-9	-
CASSPITATEAFF	TRBJ1-1	TRBV7-9	-
CSAPMRTPVWDSPLHF	TRBJ1-6	TRBV20-1	-
CASSVDPGYSGEKLFF	TRBJ1-4	TRBV9	-
CASSLIDRDTSYEQYF	TRBJ2-7	TRBV28	-
CASSASSYNEQFF	TRBJ2-1	TRBV11-2	-
CASSSPGQGSQGYTF	TRBJ1-2	TRBV27	-
CSAPTAGGEGHTDTQYF	TRBJ2-3	TRBV20-1	-
CASSLTDTGTSSYEQYF	TRBJ2-7	TRBV7-3	-
CASSPGTSLADTQYF	TRBJ2-3	TRBV19	-
CASSSPSYEQYF	TRBJ2-7	TRBV9	-
CASSFSSGEVADTQYF	TRBJ2-3	TRBV7-2	-
CASSSTGGTASLNEQFF	TRBJ2-1	TRBV7-8	-
CASSLLHRDGGYGYTF	TRBJ1-2	TRBV6-5	-
CASRDVNDYGYTF	TRBJ1-2	TRBV5-4	-
CASRTKGDSYEQYF	TRBJ2-7	TRBV9	-
CASSLALRSTDTQYF	TRBJ2-3	TRBV7-2	-
CASSLEAGQASYGYTF	TRBJ1-2	TRBV13	-
CSVEGGLFTRTQETQYF	TRBJ2-5	TRBV29-1	-
CASSLGDASPLHF	TRBJ1-6	TRBV6-5	-
CSVGRADGYTF	TRBJ1-2	TRBV29-1	medium-sized
CSARDTLSYHQRPETQYF	TRBJ2-5	TRBV20-1	-
CASSSSLDTNTEAFF	TRBJ1-1	TRBV7-3	-
CASSRNSGDYEQYF	TRBJ2-7	TRBV7-9	-
CASSSGQKHNEQFF	TRBJ2-1	TRBV7-3	-
CSAREESGLAGVKTQYF	TRBJ2-5	TRBV20-1	-
CASSFIGQANTGELFF	TRBJ2-2	TRBV7-9	-
CASSYSQDPNNEQFF	TRBJ2-1	TRBV6-6	-
CASSLHANQPQHF	TRBJ1-5	TRBV11-2	-